The 23 T cell receptor beta chains given below trace back to one sample, sequenced in a study of T-cell memory formation after mild COVID-19. Each CDR3 protein is one row after TCRdb ran MiXCR on the 5' RACE reads. The profile shows under 250,000 distinct CDR3 sequences, approximately 10% of them singletons. The sample taken for sequencing was PBMCs or a T cell subset sorted from them (not recorded which). The origin of the receptors is a man between 18 and 35 years old who had mild COVID-19 (a few samples of this study predate the infection). Cell type and time point are not known.

In nucleotides, the CDR3 is TGTGCCAGCAGTGCCGGACAGGCAACCTCTGGAAACACCATATATTTT. Translated: CASSAGQATSGNTIYF. The chain is built from TRBV6-5 and TRBJ1-3; TRBD1 agrees at 7 bases. The CDR3 has 16 residues. Looked up from germline, CDR1 is MNHEY and CDR2 is SVGAGI. Losses at the gene ends were 5 bases for V and 0 bases for J; bases not matched to a gene: 7.

This clonotype was seen many times. Its ends do not fully match the called genes, so a read error is possible. This chain uses TRBV18 with TRBJ2-5; the D gene is possibly TRBD2 (5 bases). This CDR3 has 13 amino acids. Germline V gene lookup returns CDR1 KGHSH and CDR2 LQKENI. The CDR3 loop is CASSPPGGETQYF. The CDR3 DNA follows: TGCGCCAGCAGCCCCCCAGGAGGCGAGACCCAGTACTTC.

This clonotype was counted a few times. V and J are TRBV20-1 and TRBJ1-2, with 7 bases that match TRBD1. Unmatched junction bases numbered 4, after V lost 0 bases and J lost 6 bases. Germline CDR1 DFQATT, CDR2 SNEGSKA (reference sequence). The CDR3 spans 13 residues. The CDR3 spells CSARDQGQNGYTF. For the CDR3, the DNA is TGCAGTGCTAGAGATCAGGGACAGAATGGCTACACCTTC.

The chain employs TRBV7-9 and TRBJ1-4; D is perhaps TRBD1 (5 bases). Per the germline V gene, CDR1 is SEHNR and CDR2 is FQNEAQ (reference sequence). The CDR3 has 14 amino acids. V was clipped by 5 bases and J by 7 bases, with 14 bases between them. The CDR3 DNA is TGTGCCAGCAGCCCCCAGGGTACGGGTGAAAAACTGTTTTTT. Translation: CASSPQGTGEKLFF. The full variable domain, with the rest looked up from reference TRBV7-9 and TRBJ1-4, is DTGVSQNPRHKITKRGQNVTFRCDPISEHNRLYWYRQTLGQGPEFLTYFQNEAQLEKSRLLSDRFSAERPKGSFSTLEIQRTEQGDSAMYLCASSPQGTGEKLFFGSGTQLSVL.

The chain uses TRBV5-1 and TRBJ1-2; weak D call: TRBD1 (5 bases). Per germline, CDR1 SGHRS and CDR2 YFSETQ. The CDR3 extends over 14 amino acids. Trimming stripped 4 bases from V and 3 bases from J, with 13 bases between. CDR3 DNA sequence: TGCGCCAGCAGCCCTACCCCGGGGGACTATGGCTACACCTTC. This encodes CASSPTPGDYGYTF. Drawing the rest from reference TRBV5-1 and TRBJ1-2, the complete variable domain is KAGVTQTPRYLIKTRGQQVTLSCSPISGHRSVSWYQQTPGQGLQFLFEYFSETQRNKGNFPGRFSGRQFSNSRSEMNVSTLELGDSALYLCASSPTPGDYGYTFGSGTRLTVV.

A few counts support this clonotype. The V and J genes are TRBV29-1 and TRBJ1-3; D is undetermined. CDR1 and CDR2 from the germline V gene are SQVTM and ANQGSEA. There are 14 residues in the CDR3. Between the trimmed V and J ends, which lost 3 bases and 4 bases, there was a span of 13 bases. DNA for the CDR3: TGCAGCGTTGAGACATGGGGATCCGGAAACACCATATATTTT. Its protein product is CSVETWGSGNTIYF.

This clonotype was observed many times. V usage is TRBV7-2 and J usage is TRBJ2-7; 9 bases are shared with TRBD1. The CDR3 extends over 16 amino acids. From germline, CDR1 is SGHTA and CDR2 FQGNSA. The V segment lost 2 bases and the J segment 2 bases; nucleotides outside the gene matches: 7. CDR3 coding DNA: TGTGCCAGCAGCTTAAGTGGGACAGGGATCCCCTACGAGCAGTACTTC. The encoded protein is CASSLSGTGIPYEQYF.

This clonotype showed up many times. The CDR3 here is CASSQGTGGANTGELFF. Here the CDR3 DNA reads TGCGCCAGCAGCCAAGGAACAGGGGGCGCAAACACCGGGGAGCTGTTTTTT. The chain has TRBV4-3 and TRBJ2-2, with 9 bases that match TRBD1. CDR1 LGHNA and CDR2 YSLEER come from the germline V gene. The CDR3 sequence is 17 residues long. Trimming took 1 base from V and 2 from J; bases not matched to a gene: 5.

V and J are TRBV7-4 and TRBJ2-1; maybe TRBD2 (5 bases). Trimming stripped 2 bases from V and 0 bases from J, with 14 bases between. Per the germline V gene, CDR1 is SGHVT and CDR2 is SQSDAQ. This CDR3 is 17 amino acids long. CDR3 nucleotide sequence: TGTGCCAGCAGCTTAAGGGAGAGACGGAGCTCCTACAATGAGCAGTTCTTC. It yields the protein CASSLRERRSSYNEQFF.

This CDR3 is CASSPPGQLGAETQYF. The CDR3 nucleotides are TGTGCCAGCTCACCACCGGGACAACTGGGGGCAGAGACCCAGTACTTC. J is TRBJ2-5 and V is TRBV18; TRBD1 might be the D (6 bases). Deletions cut 0 bases from V and 4 bases from J, with 15 bases between. Germline lookup yields CDR1 KGHSH and CDR2 LQKENI. The CDR3 runs 16 residues.

This clonotype was recorded a few times. The rearrangement joins TRBV4-3 to TRBJ2-5, with D possibly TRBD2 on 6 matching bases. CDR3 length: 15 amino acids. Deletions cut 1 base from V and 5 bases from J, with 14 bases between. CDR1 is LGHNA, CDR2 YSLEER, per germline. Here the CDR3 reads CASSQGAAGWETQYF. CDR3 coding DNA: TGCGCCAGCAGCCAAGGGGCAGCGGGTTGGGAGACCCAGTACTTC.

V gene TRBV7-3 combines with J gene TRBJ2-2; unclear D gene. CDR3 size: 13 residues. In germline, CDR1 is SGHTA, CDR2 FQGTGA. Deletions cut 2 bases from V and 5 bases from J, with 6 bases between. CDR3 DNA sequence: TGTGCCAGCAGCTTACCGAGGACCGGGGAGCTGTTTTTT. Translation: CASSLPRTGELFF.

This clonotype was recorded at least ten times. The gene calls are TRBV4-3 and TRBJ1-1; a weak D match, TRBD1 (5 bases). The germline V gene encodes CDR1 LGHNA and CDR2 YSLEER. V lost 0 bases to trimming and J lost 4 bases, with 12 bases between them. The CDR3 is 15 residues long. The CDR3 reads CASSQDRAGGTEAFF. CDR3 DNA: TGCGCCAGCAGCCAAGACAGGGCTGGCGGCACTGAAGCTTTCTTT.

There are a few counts of this clonotype. The chain uses TRBV7-8 and TRBJ2-3, with TRBD2 matching 10 bases. CDR1 and CDR2 (germline): SGHVS, FQNEAQ. The V and J ends lost 1 base and 4 bases, in that order; junction bases with no gene match: 17. The CDR3 length is 20 residues. CDR3 DNA sequence: TGTGCCAGCAGCTTAGTACGGTGGCTAGCGGGGGCCCGGGCGCCAGATACGCAGTATTTT. Amino acids: CASSLVRWLAGARAPDTQYF.

This clonotype was counted many times. The J gene is TRBJ1-2, the V gene TRBV5-1; no clear D. The CDR3 is made up of 13 amino acids. Germline loops: CDR1 SGHRS, CDR2 YFSETQ. The V gene lost 1 base and the J gene lost 8 bases, with 12 bases spanning the gap. The CDR3: CASSLLGIGGYTF. The DNA of the CDR3 is TGCGCCAGCAGCTTGTTGGGGATTGGCGGCTACACCTTC.

In this sample, this clonotype turned up a few times. The chain is built from TRBV4-1 and TRBJ2-1, with D maybe TRBD2 (5 bases). Trimming pared 4 bases from V and 10 bases from J, leaving 14 bases between. The CDR3 runs to 13 residues. The germline V gene has CDR1 MGHRA and CDR2 YSYEKL. The CDR3 DNA reads TGCGCCAGCAGCCCCTCCTATAGCGTGGAGCAGTTCTTC. Translated, it gives CASSPSYSVEQFF.

This clonotype turned up a few times. The V call is TRBV20-1, the J call TRBJ1-4, with D unclear. Germline V gives CDR1 DFQATT, CDR2 SNEGSKA (reference sequence). The V end was cut by 3 bases, the J end by 4 bases, with 12 bases between. There are 14 residues in the CDR3. CDR3 sequence: CSARRIAFNEKLFF. The CDR3 DNA sequence: TGCAGTGCTAGGAGAATAGCTTTTAATGAAAAACTGTTTTTT.

This clonotype was found a few times. The V and J genes are TRBV3-1 and TRBJ1-2, with a weak D call TRBD1 (5 bases). Germline CDR1 is LGHDT and CDR2 is YNNKEL (reference sequence). The CDR3 length is 14 residues. Trimming removed 4 bases at V and 4 bases at J, with 13 bases between. The CDR3 coding sequence is TGTGCCAGCAGCCGCTGGGGGAGTGGCTATGGCTACACCTTC. Translating it yields CASSRWGSGYGYTF.

This clonotype came up a few times. CDR3 sequence: CASSLAGFTEAFF. CDR3 coding DNA: TGTGCCAGCAGCTTAGCCGGGTTCACTGAAGCTTTCTTT. This sequence joins TRBV11-2 and TRBJ1-1; D gene uncertain. CDR1 and CDR2 from the germline V gene are SGHAT and FQNNGV. The V and J ends lost 1 base and 4 bases respectively, with 7 bases between them. CDR3 length equals 13 residues. Filled out from reference TRBV11-2 and TRBJ1-1, the complete variable domain reads EAGVAQSPRYKIIEKRQSVAFWCNPISGHATLYWYQQILGQGPKLLIQFQNNGVVDDSQLPKDRFSAERLKGVDSTLKIQPAKLEDSAVYLCASSLAGFTEAFFGQGTRLTVV.

This clonotype occurred many times. This sequence joins TRBV9 and TRBJ2-3, with a weak D call TRBD2 (5 bases). Germline CDR1 is SGDLS and CDR2 is YYNGEE. This CDR3 is built from 14 residues. The V and J ends lost 1 base and 8 bases respectively, with 14 bases between them. The CDR3 region has the DNA TGTGCCAGCAGCGTAAGTGAGTCGAGGGTTACGCAGTATTTT. Translating it yields CASSVSESRVTQYF.

The chain carries TRBV10-3 and TRBJ2-7; 8 bases fit TRBD1. Unmatched junction bases numbered 2, after V lost 5 bases and J lost 2 bases. Per germline, CDR1 ENHRY and CDR2 SYGVKD. The CDR3 consists of 13 residues. The CDR3 region is CAISPGQAYEQYF. CDR3 in DNA: TGTGCCATCAGTCCGGGACAGGCCTACGAGCAGTACTTC.

The V and J genes are TRBV7-2 and TRBJ1-2; D may be TRBD1 (5 bases). The CDR3 is 12 amino acids. The V end was cut by 7 bases, the J end by 5 bases, with 11 bases between. CDR1 is SGHTA and CDR2 is FQGNSA in the germline V gene. The CDR3 DNA is TGTGCCAGCAACCAGGGTTTTTATGGCTACACCTTC. As protein: CASNQGFYGYTF. Supplemented by reference TRBV7-2 and TRBJ1-2, the full variable domain reads GAGVSQSPSNKVTEKGKDVELRCDPISGHTALYWYRQSLGQGLEFLIYFQGNSAPDKSGLPSDRFSAERTGGSVSTLTIQRTQQEDSAVYLCASNQGFYGYTFGSGTRLTVV.

This clonotype was found a few times. This chain uses TRBV9 with TRBJ1-3, with D possibly TRBD1 on 5 matching bases. CDR1 and CDR2 (germline): SGDLS, YYNGEE. This CDR3 has 14 amino acids. With 0 bases removed from V and 3 bases from J, the gap between germline ends came to 7 bases. The CDR3 DNA reads as TGTGCCAGCAGCGTAGCAGGGAGTGGAAACACCATATATTTT. Translation: CASSVAGSGNTIYF.